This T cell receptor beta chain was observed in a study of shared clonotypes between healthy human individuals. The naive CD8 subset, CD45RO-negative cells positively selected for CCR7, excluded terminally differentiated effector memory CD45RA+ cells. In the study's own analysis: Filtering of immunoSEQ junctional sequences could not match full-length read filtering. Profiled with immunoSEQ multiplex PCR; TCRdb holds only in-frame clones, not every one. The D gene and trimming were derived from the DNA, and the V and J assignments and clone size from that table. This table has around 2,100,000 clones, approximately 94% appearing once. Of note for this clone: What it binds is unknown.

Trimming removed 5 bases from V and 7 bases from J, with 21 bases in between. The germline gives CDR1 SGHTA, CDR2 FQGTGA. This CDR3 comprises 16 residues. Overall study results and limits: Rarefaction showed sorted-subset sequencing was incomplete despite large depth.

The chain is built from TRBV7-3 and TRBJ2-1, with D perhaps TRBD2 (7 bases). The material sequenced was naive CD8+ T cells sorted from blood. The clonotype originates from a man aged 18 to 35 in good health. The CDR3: CASSPFVGGRWNEQFF. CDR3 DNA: TGTGCCAGCAGCCCCTTCGTGGGGGGGCGTTGGAATGAGCAGTTCTTC.